This T cell receptor beta chain was identified in a study of cytomegalovirus exposure and HLA in healthy donors. After removal of 2 bases from V and 6 bases from J, the junction contained 15 bases not matched to a gene. Germline V gives CDR1 SGHTA, CDR2 FQGNSA. This CDR3 region has 18 residues. The PCR made use of 60 Vbeta and 13 Jbeta primers. The protocol was immunoSEQ multiplex PCR, while the TCRdb copy is restricted to in-frame clones and leaves out a portion. This sample has 200,000 to 250,000 clones; less than 85% occur once, and the top ten carry over 0.55%. This sequence was found in a man between 18 and 29 years old in good health and CMV-seronegative. The rearrangement uses TRBV7-2 and TRBJ1-4, with 7 nucleotides matching TRBD1. The specimen sequenced was PBMCs. CDR3 nucleotide sequence: TGTGCCAGCAGCTTAAGGGCGCCTTTACAGGGGTCCGATGAAAAACTGTTTTTT. The encoded protein is CASSLRAPLQGSDEKLFF. Full variable domain (remainder filled in from reference TRBV7-2 and TRBJ1-4): GAGVSQSPSNKVTEKGKDVELRCDPISGHTALYWYRQSLGQGLEFLIYFQGNSAPDKSGLPSDRFSAERTGGSVSTLTIQRTQQEDSAVYLCASSLRAPLQGSDEKLFFGSGTQLSVL.